A single sample gave rise to the 2 T cell receptor beta chains below, sequenced in a study of long-term antiretroviral therapy in people with HIV. Researchers ran immunoSEQ v3.0 at survey level. Repertoires were generated with immunoSEQ multiplex PCR, while TCRdb's copy carries only in-frame clones and drops some. The repertoire has under 30,000 clones, roughly 80% of them found once; the top ten carry about 10%. The source material was unsorted PBMCs, sampled 0.8 years before starting antiretroviral therapy. The origin of the receptors is a young man with HIV.

This chain links TRBV30 with TRBJ1-5, with D unresolved. Between the trimmed V and J ends, which lost 3 bases and 7 bases, there was a span of 16 bases. Looked up from germline, CDR1 is GTSNPN and CDR2 is SVGIG (reference sequence). The CDR3 spans 14 residues. Here the CDR3 DNA reads TGTGCCTGGAGCTCGCTCCTGGGAGTGCAGCCCCAGCATTTT. Its translation is CAWSSLLGVQPQHF.

This chain joins TRBV7-2 and TRBJ2-7; D is perhaps TRBD2 (5 bases). Germline CDR1 SGHTA, CDR2 FQGNSA. The length of the CDR3 is 15 residues. Deletions cut 4 bases from V and 2 bases from J, with 15 bases between. CDR3 DNA sequence: TGTGCCAGCAGCTCGACTACTAGGGCGACCTACGAGCAGTACTTC. It encodes CASSSTTRATYEQYF.